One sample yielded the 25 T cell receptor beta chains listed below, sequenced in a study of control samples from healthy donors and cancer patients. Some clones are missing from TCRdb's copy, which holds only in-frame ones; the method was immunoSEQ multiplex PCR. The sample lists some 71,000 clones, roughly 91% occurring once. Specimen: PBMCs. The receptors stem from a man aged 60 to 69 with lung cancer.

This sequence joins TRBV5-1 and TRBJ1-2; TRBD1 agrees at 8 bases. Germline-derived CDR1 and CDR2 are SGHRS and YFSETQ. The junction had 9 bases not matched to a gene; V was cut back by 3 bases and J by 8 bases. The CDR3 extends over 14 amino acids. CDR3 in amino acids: CASSSSQGAGGYTF. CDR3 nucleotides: TGCGCCAGCAGCTCCTCCCAGGGGGCGGGCGGCTACACCTTC.

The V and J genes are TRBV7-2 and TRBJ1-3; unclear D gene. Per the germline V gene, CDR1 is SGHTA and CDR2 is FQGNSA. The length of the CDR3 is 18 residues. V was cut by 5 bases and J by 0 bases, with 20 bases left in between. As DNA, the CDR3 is TGTGCCAGCAGCCTAAAGGGTTCGGGCCTGGGCTCTGGAAACACCATATATTTT. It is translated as CASSLKGSGLGSGNTIYF.

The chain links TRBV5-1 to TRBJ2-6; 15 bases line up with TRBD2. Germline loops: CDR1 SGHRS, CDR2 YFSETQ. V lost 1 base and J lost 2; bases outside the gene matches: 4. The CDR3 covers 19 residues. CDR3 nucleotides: TGCGCCAGCAGCTTGCGGACTAGCGGGGGGGCAACTGGGGCCAACGTCCTGACTTTC. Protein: CASSLRTSGGATGANVLTF.

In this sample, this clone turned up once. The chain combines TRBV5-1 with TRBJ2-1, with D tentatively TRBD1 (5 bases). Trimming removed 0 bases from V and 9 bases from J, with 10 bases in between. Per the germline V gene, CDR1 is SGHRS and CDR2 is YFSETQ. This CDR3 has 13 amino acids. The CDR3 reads CASSLGQNREQFF. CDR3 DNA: TGCGCCAGCAGCTTGGGACAGAACCGTGAGCAGTTCTTC.

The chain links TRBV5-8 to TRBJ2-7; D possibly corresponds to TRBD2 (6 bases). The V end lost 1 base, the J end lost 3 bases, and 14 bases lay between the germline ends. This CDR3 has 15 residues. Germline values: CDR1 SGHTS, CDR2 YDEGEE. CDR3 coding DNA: TGTGCCAGCAGCTTGTCCTGGGGGGAGATCTACGAGCAGTACGTC. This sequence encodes CASSLSWGEIYEQYV.

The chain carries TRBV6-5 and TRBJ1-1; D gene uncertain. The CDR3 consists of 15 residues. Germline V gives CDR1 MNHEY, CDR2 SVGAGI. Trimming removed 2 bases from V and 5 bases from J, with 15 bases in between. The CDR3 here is CASSYPQAGKTEAFF. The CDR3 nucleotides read TGTGCCAGCAGTTACCCCCAGGCGGGGAAAACTGAAGCTTTCTTT.

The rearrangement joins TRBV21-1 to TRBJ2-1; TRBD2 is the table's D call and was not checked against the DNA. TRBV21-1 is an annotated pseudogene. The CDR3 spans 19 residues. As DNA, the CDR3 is TGTGCCAGCAGCAAAGTCGAGGCATTAGCGGGGGGGCCTGAGGTTAGGCAGTTCTTC. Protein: CASSKVEALAGGPEVRQFF.

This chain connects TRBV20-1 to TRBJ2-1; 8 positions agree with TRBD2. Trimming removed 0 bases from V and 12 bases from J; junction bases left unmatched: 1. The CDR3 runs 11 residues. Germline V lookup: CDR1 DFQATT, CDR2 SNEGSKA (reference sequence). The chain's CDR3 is CSARDRGGQFF. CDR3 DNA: TGCAGTGCTAGAGATCGGGGGGGGCAGTTCTTC.

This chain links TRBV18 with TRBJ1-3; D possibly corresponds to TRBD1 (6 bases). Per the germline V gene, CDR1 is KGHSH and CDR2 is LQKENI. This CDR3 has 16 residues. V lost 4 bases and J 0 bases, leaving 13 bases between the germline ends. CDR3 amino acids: CASSLQGPGSGNTIYF. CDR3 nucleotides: TGTGCCAGCTCACTCCAGGGGCCTGGCTCTGGAAACACCATATATTTT.

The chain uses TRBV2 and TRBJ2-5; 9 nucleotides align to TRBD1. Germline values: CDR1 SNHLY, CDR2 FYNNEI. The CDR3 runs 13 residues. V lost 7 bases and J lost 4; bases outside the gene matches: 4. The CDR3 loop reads CASIRQGVETQYF. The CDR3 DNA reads TGTGCCAGCATTCGACAGGGGGTAGAGACCCAGTACTTC.

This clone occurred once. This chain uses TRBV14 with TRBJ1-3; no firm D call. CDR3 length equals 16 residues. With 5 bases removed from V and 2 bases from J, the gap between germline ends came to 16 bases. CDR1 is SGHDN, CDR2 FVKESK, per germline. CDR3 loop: CASSYRTPKPGNTIYF. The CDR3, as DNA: TGTGCCAGCAGCTATAGGACCCCGAAGCCTGGAAACACCATATATTTT.

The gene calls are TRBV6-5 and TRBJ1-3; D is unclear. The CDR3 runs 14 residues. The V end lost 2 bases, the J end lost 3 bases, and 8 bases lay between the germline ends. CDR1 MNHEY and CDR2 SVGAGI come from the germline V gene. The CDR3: CASSYAEGGNTIYF. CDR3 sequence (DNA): TGTGCCAGCAGTTACGCGGAGGGTGGAAACACCATATATTTT.

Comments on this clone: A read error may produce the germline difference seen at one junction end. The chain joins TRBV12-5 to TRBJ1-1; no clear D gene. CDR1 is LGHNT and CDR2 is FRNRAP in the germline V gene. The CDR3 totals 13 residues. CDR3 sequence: CASGFEAGWRYGF. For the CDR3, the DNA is TGTGCTAGTGGTTTCGAGGCGGGGTGGAGGTACGGCTTT.

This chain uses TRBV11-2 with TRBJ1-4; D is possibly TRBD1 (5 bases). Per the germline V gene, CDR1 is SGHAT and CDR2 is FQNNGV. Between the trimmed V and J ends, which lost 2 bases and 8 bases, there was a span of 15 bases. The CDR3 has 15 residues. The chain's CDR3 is CASSLYRGTEEKLFF. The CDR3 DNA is TGTGCCAGCAGCTTATACCGGGGCACGGAGGAAAAACTGTTTTTT.

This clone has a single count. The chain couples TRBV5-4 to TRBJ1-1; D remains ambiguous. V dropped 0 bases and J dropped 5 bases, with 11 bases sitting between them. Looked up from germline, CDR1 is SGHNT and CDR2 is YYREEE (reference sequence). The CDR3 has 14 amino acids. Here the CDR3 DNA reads TGTGCCAGCAGCTTGGGAAACCTGAGGACTGAAGCTTTCTTT. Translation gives CASSLGNLRTEAFF.

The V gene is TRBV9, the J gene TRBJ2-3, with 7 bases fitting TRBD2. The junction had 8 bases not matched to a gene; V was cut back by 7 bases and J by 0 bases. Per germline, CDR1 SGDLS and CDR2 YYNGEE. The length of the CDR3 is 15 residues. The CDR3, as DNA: TGTGCCAGCGGCGGGGGTTCTTTTAGCACAGATACGCAGTATTTT. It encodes CASGGGSFSTDTQYF.

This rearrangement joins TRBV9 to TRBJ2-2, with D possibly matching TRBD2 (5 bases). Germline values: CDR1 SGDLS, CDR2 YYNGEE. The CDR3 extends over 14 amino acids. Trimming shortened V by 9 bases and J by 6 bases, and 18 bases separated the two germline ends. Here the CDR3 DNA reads TGTGCCACCAATTCCGTCCCCGGGGCCGGGGAGCTGTTTTTT. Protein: CATNSVPGAGELFF.

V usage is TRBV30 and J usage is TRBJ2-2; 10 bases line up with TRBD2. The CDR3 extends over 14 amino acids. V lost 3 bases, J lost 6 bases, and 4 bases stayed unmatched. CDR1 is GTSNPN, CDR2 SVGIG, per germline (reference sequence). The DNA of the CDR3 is TGTGCCTGGAGACTCCTAGCGGGGGCCGGGGAGCTGTTTTTT. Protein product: CAWRLLAGAGELFF.

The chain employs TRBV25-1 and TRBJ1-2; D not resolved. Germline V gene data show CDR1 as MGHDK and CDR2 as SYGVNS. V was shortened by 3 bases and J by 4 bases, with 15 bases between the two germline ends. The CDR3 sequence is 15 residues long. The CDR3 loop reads CASSERTDGLYGYTF. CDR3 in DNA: TGTGCCAGCAGTGAGAGAACTGACGGTCTCTATGGCTACACCTTC.

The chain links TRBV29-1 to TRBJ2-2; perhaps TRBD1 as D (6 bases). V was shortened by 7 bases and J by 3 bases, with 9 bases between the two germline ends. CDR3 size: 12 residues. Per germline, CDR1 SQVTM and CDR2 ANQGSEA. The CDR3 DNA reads TGCAGCGCCCACAGGGACACCGGGGAGCTGTTTTTT. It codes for CSAHRDTGELFF.

As DNA, the CDR3 is TGTGCCAGCAGCGTGACAGCAACTAATGAAAAACTGTTTTTT. Amino acid sequence: CASSVTATNEKLFF. V and J are TRBV7-9 and TRBJ1-4; D might be TRBD1 (5 bases). The V gene lost 5 bases and the J gene lost 0 bases, with 7 bases spanning the gap. CDR3 length equals 14 residues. The germline CDR1 and CDR2 sequences are SEHNR and FQNEAQ (reference sequence).

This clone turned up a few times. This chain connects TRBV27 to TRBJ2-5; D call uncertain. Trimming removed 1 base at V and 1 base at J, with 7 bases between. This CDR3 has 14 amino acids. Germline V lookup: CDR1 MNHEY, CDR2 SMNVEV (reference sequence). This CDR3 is CASSLYQSQETQYF. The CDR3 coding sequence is TGTGCCAGCAGTTTATACCAGAGCCAAGAGACCCAGTACTTC.

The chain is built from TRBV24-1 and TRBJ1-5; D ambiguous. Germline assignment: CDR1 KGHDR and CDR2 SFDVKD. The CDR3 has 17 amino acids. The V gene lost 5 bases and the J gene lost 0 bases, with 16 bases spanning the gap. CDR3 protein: CATSGPSWQPSNQPQHF. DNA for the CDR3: TGTGCCACCAGTGGCCCGTCGTGGCAGCCTAGCAATCAGCCCCAGCATTTT.

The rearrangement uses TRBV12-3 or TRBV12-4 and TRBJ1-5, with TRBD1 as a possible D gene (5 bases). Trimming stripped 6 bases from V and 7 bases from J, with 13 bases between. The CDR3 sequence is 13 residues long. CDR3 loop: CASRGQGGQPQHF. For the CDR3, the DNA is TGTGCCAGCAGAGGGCAGGGTGGCCAGCCCCAGCATTTT.

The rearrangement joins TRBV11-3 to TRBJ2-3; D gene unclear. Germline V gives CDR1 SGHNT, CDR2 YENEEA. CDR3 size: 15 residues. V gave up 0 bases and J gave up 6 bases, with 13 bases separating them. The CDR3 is CASSLESESSDTQYF. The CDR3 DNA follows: TGTGCCAGCAGCTTAGAATCCGAGAGCTCGGATACGCAGTATTTT. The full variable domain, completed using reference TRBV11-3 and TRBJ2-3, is EAGVVQSPRYKIIEKKQPVAFWCNPISGHNTLYWYLQNLGQGPELLIRYENEEAVDDSQLPKDRFSAERLKGVDSTLKIQPAELGDSAVYLCASSLESESSDTQYFGPGTRLTVL.